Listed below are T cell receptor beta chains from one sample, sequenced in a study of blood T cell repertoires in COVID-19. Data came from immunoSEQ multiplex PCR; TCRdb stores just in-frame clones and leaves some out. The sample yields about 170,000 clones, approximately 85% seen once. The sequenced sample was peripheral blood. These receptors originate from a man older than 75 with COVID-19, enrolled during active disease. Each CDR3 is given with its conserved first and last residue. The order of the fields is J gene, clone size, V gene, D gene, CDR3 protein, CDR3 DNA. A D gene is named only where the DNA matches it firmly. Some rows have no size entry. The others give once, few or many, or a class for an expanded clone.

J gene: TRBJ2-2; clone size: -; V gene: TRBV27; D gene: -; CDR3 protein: CASRPWRGRGGTGELFF; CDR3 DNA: TGTGCCAGCCGTCCTTGGAGGGGGCGGGGAGGCACCGGGGAGCTGTTTTTT
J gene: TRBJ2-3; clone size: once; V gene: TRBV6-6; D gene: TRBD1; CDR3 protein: CASSYSQGGSTDTQYF; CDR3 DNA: TGTGCCAGCAGTTACTCACAGGGGGGTAGCACAGATACGCAGTATTTT
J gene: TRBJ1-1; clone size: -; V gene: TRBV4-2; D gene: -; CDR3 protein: CASSQDAQGGTEAFF; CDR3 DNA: TGTGCCAGCAGCCAAGATGCGCAGGGAGGCACTGAAGCTTTCTTT
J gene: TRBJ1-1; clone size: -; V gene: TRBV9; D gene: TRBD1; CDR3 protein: CASSAVEGGWNTEAFF; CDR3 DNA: TGTGCCAGCAGCGCAGTAGAAGGGGGCTGGAACACTGAAGCTTTCTTT
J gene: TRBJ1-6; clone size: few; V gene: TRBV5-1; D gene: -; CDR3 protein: CASSPGYYNSPLHF; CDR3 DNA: TGCGCCAGCAGCCCCGGTTACTATAATTCACCCCTCCACTTT
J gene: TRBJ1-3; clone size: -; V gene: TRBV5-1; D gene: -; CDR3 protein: CASSRETSRLSGNTIYF; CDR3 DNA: TGCGCCAGCAGCCGGGAGACGAGCAGGCTCTCTGGAAACACCATATATTTT
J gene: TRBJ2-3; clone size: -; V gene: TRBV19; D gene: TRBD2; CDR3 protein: CASSIVLAGPSTDTQYF; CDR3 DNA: TGTGCCAGTAGTATAGTGTTAGCGGGCCCCAGCACAGATACGCAGTATTTT
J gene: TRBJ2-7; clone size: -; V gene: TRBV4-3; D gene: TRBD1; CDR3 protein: CASSQEGSRTGVGYEQYF; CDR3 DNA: TGCGCCAGCAGCCAAGAGGGGTCGCGGACAGGGGTCGGGTACGAGCAGTACTTC
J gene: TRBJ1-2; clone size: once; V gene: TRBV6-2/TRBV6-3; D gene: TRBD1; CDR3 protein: CASSRTGTYGYTF; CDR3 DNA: TGTGCCAGCAGTCGGACAGGGACCTATGGCTACACCTTC
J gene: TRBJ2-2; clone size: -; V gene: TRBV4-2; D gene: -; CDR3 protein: CASSHPTADTGELFF; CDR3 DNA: TGTGCCAGCAGCCATCCCACGGCGGACACCGGGGAGCTGTTTTTT
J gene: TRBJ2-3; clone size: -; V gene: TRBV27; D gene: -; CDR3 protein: CASSFGNRDPDTQYF; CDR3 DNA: TGTGCCAGCAGTTTTGGGAACAGGGATCCAGATACGCAGTATTTT